This entry lists 21 T cell receptor beta chains sequenced from one sample in a study of T cell responses to AZD1222 COVID-19 vaccine (dated by TCRdb to the early 2020s). Library generation was performed with the immunoSEQ multiplex PCR assay. Here the immuneACCESS table is served through TCRdb, limited to in-frame sequences with V and J called. Missing clones are a known gap in these copies; in checked studies unresolved V genes cover under half, and the rest lacks a known reason. The sample has approximately 73,000 clones on record, 70% to 85% of them singletons. Of the sample, approximately 2.8% falls within the top ten clones. The meaning of the sample's time point label: baseline before first vaccination. This material consisted of peripheral blood, taken on day 0 of AZD1222 vaccination. The receptors were gathered from an adult in good health.

The V call is TRBV4-2, the J call TRBJ2-7; 8 bases are shared with TRBD2. This CDR3 is built from 16 residues. Germline CDR1 and CDR2: LGHNA and YNFKEQ. Trimming cost V 1 base and J 3 bases; bases outside gene matches: 8. CDR3 DNA: TGTGCCAGCAGCCAAGTTCCGGGGGGGCAGTTCTACGAGCAGTACTTC. This gives the protein CASSQVPGGQFYEQYF.

With respect to this clone: A read error may produce the germline difference seen at one junction end. The gene calls are TRBV18 and TRBJ2-6; tentatively, D is TRBD1 or TRBD2 (5 bases each). CDR1 KGHSH and CDR2 LQKENI come from the germline V gene. The CDR3 extends over 13 amino acids. CDR3 bases: TGTGCCAGCTCACCCTCGGGGCCATACCACGTTCTTTTC. Translated, it gives CASSPSGPYHVLF. Full variable domain (outside the CDR3, taken from reference TRBV18 and TRBJ2-6): NAGVMQNPRHLVRRRGQEARLRCSPMKGHSHVYWYRQLPEEGLKFMVYLQKENIIDESGMPKERFSAEFPKEGPSILRIQQVVRGDSAAYFCASSPSGPYHVLFGAGSRLTVL.

On this clone itself: A read error may produce the germline difference seen at one junction end. The rearrangement uses TRBV6-2 or TRBV6-3 and TRBJ2-7; no firm D call. The CDR3 extends over 15 amino acids. Per the germline V gene, CDR1 is MNHEY and CDR2 is SVGEGT. The CDR3 bases are TGTGCCAGCAGTGACTCTAGTCGGCCCTCCTACGAGCAGTACTTC. As protein: CASSDSSRPSYEQYF.

The V call is TRBV30, the J call TRBJ1-5, with 9 bases fitting TRBD1. The CDR3 extends over 14 amino acids. The germline V gene has CDR1 GTSNPN and CDR2 SVGIG (reference sequence). Trimming cost V 3 bases and J 7 bases; bases outside gene matches: 7. The CDR3 is CAWSVTGGGQPQHF. The CDR3 nucleotides are TGTGCCTGGAGCGTAACAGGGGGCGGGCAGCCCCAGCATTTT.

This rearrangement joins TRBV5-8 to TRBJ2-5; unclear D gene. The CDR3 extends over 15 amino acids. The germline gives CDR1 SGHTS, CDR2 YDEGEE. Trimming pared 4 bases from V and 6 bases from J, leaving 19 bases between. Written as DNA, the CDR3 is TGTGCCAGCAGCCCGAGGCTAGATATCTTGAAGACCCAGTACTTC. Translation gives CASSPRLDILKTQYF. The full variable domain, completed using reference TRBV5-8 and TRBJ2-5, is EAGVTQSPTHLIKTRGQQATLRCSPISGHTSVYWYQQALGLGLQFLLWYDEGEERNRGNFPPRFSGRQFPNYSSELNVNALELEDSALYLCASSPRLDILKTQYFGPGTRLLVL.

This clone appeared once. The chain employs TRBV14 and TRBJ2-5; no definite D call. The CDR3 is 15 residues long. Trimming removed 5 bases from V and 2 bases from J, with 15 bases in between. The germline V gene has CDR1 SGHDN and CDR2 FVKESK. The CDR3 spells CASSTTNDLQETQYF. The CDR3 DNA follows: TGTGCCAGCAGCACTACCAATGACTTGCAAGAGACCCAGTACTTC.

The chain couples TRBV6-4 to TRBJ2-3; 10 bases match TRBD2. The germline V gene encodes CDR1 MRHNA and CDR2 SNTAGT. The CDR3 spans 15 residues. V lost 3 bases and J lost 4; bases outside the gene matches: 4. The DNA for the CDR3 is TGTGCCAGCAGTGATACTAGCGGGAACTCAGATACGCAGTATTTT. It translates to CASSDTSGNSDTQYF.

The V and J genes are TRBV10-3 and TRBJ1-1; possible D gene TRBD1, 5 bases. CDR1 ENHRY and CDR2 SYGVKD come from the germline V gene. V dropped 2 bases and J dropped 3 bases, with 13 bases sitting between them. The CDR3 contains 15 residues. Here the CDR3 reads CAISEPGGGYTEAFF. The CDR3 DNA is TGTGCCATCAGTGAGCCTGGGGGGGGGTACACTGAAGCTTTCTTT.

This chain links TRBV7-9 with TRBJ1-2; weak D call: TRBD1 (5 bases). V lost 2 bases and J 8 bases, leaving 18 bases between the germline ends. Looked up from germline, CDR1 is SEHNR and CDR2 is FQNEAQ (reference sequence). This CDR3 spans 15 amino acids. The CDR3 nucleotides are TGTGCCAGCAGCTTAAGGGTGGGGCCCTCGACCGGCTACACCTTC. Protein sequence: CASSLRVGPSTGYTF. Variable domain in full (rest from reference TRBV7-9 and TRBJ1-2): DTGVSQNPRHKITKRGQNVTFRCDPISEHNRLYWYRQTLGQGPEFLTYFQNEAQLEKSRLLSDRFSAERPKGSFSTLEIQRTEQGDSAMYLCASSLRVGPSTGYTFGSGTRLTVV.

The chain has TRBV6-1 and TRBJ1-4, with a possible D match to TRBD1 (6 bases). CDR1 is MNHNS and CDR2 is SASEGT in the germline V gene. Between the trimmed V and J ends, which lost 0 bases and 3 bases, there was a span of 14 bases. This CDR3 comprises 17 residues. CDR3 sequence (DNA): TGTGCCAGCAGTGAAGCAGGTCCGGCAGGGGCTAATGAAAAACTGTTTTTT. Translation: CASSEAGPAGANEKLFF.

The rearrangement uses TRBV12-5 and TRBJ2-1, with 13 bases identical to TRBD2. Unmatched junction bases numbered 7, after V lost 6 bases and J lost 8 bases. Germline CDR1 and CDR2: LGHNT and FRNRAP. The CDR3 totals 15 residues. The CDR3 reads CASGKGTSGEDEQFF. CDR3 coding DNA: TGTGCTAGTGGCAAAGGGACTAGCGGGGAGGATGAGCAGTTCTTC.

This chain connects TRBV15 to TRBJ2-5, with TRBD2 matching over 10 bases. J lost 4 bases, V lost 1 base, and 3 bases had no gene match. This CDR3 comprises 15 residues. CDR1 is LNHNV and CDR2 is YYDKDF in the germline V gene (reference sequence). CDR3 region: CATSRAAGGPETQYF. Here the CDR3 DNA reads TGTGCCACCAGCAGAGCAGCGGGGGGGCCAGAGACCCAGTACTTC.

This clone was picked up a small number of times. V gene TRBV6-1 combines with J gene TRBJ1-5; D unresolved. From germline, CDR1 is MNHNS and CDR2 SASEGT. The CDR3 is 17 residues long. V lost 2 bases to trimming and J lost 0 bases, with 14 bases between them. In nucleotides, the CDR3 is TGTGCCAGCAGTGAAACCTGGACCTTGAATAGCAATCAGCCCCAGCATTTT. Translation gives CASSETWTLNSNQPQHF.

This chain joins TRBV7-2 and TRBJ2-7; TRBD2 matches 9 bases. The CDR3 is 15 amino acids. J lost 3 bases, V lost 6 bases, and 9 bases had no gene match. Germline V CDR1 and CDR2: SGHTA, FQGNSA. The CDR3 region is CASSQLAGPFYEQYF. Written as DNA, the CDR3 is TGTGCCAGCAGTCAGCTAGCGGGGCCCTTCTACGAGCAGTACTTC. Combining the CDR3 with reference TRBV7-2 and TRBJ2-7 gives the whole variable domain GAGVSQSPSNKVTEKGKDVELRCDPISGHTALYWYRQSLGQGLEFLIYFQGNSAPDKSGLPSDRFSAERTGGSVSTLTIQRTQQEDSAVYLCASSQLAGPFYEQYFGPGTRLTVT.

Only a few counts were recorded for this clone. This chain joins TRBV3-1 (or the pseudogene TRBV3-2) and TRBJ1-1; D unclear. The CDR3 spans 13 residues. V dropped 4 bases and J dropped 2 bases, with 8 bases sitting between them. The V gene's germline CDR1 is LGHDT and CDR2 YNNKEL (reference sequence). The chain's CDR3 is CASSRILNTEAFF. In nucleotides, the CDR3 is TGTGCCAGCAGCCGAATCTTAAACACTGAAGCTTTCTTT.

The chain joins TRBV5-1 to TRBJ1-2; D gene ambiguous. CDR3 length equals 15 residues. Deletions cut 0 bases from V and 2 bases from J, with 11 bases between. The germline CDR1 and CDR2 sequences are SGHRS and YFSETQ. CDR3 DNA sequence: TGCGCCAGCAGCTTGGAGGGAGGGTCCAACTATGGCTACACCTTC. Protein product: CASSLEGGSNYGYTF.

The chain combines TRBV9 with TRBJ2-7; D remains unclear. Trimming shortened V by 4 bases and J by 4 bases, and 15 bases separated the two germline ends. Germline assignment: CDR1 SGDLS and CDR2 YYNGEE. The CDR3 contains 14 residues. The DNA of the CDR3 is TGTGCCAGCAGCTTAAAAAGGGAACCTTACGAGCAGTACTTC. Translation: CASSLKREPYEQYF.

This chain connects TRBV5-8 to TRBJ2-3; D remains ambiguous. Trimming took off 4 bases at V and 3 bases at J, with 18 bases between the two ends. CDR3 length: 16 residues. Germline-derived CDR1 and CDR2 are SGHTS and YDEGEE. CDR3 amino acids: CASSQLGVLVTDTQYF. The CDR3 region has the DNA TGTGCCAGCAGCCAGTTAGGCGTGTTGGTAACAGATACGCAGTATTTT.

The genes are TRBV5-4 and TRBJ2-5; a weak D match, TRBD2 (6 bases). This CDR3 has 14 residues. The V end was cut by 1 base, the J end by 1 base, with 8 bases between. Germline CDR1 SGHNT, CDR2 YYREEE (reference sequence). In nucleotides, the CDR3 is TGTGCCAGCAGCTTGATGGGAGGCCAAGAGACCCAGTACTTC. Amino acid sequence: CASSLMGGQETQYF.

The chain recombines TRBV11-2 with TRBJ2-5; 11 bases agree with TRBD2. Germline loops: CDR1 SGHAT, CDR2 FQNNGV. This CDR3 has 16 residues. After removal of 4 bases from V and 0 bases from J, the junction contained 4 bases not matched to a gene. CDR3 nucleotides: TGTGCCAGCAGCTCGATGACTAGCGGGGACCAAGAGACCCAGTACTTC. Protein: CASSSMTSGDQETQYF.

This clone came up once. The chain is built from TRBV19 and TRBJ2-3; TRBD1 matches at 7 bases. Unmatched junction bases numbered 8, after V lost 7 bases and J lost 1 base. The CDR3 is 15 amino acids. The germline V gene has CDR1 LNHDA and CDR2 SQIVND (reference sequence). CDR3 nucleotides: TGTGCCAGTACCCCGGGACAGTCACGCACAGATACGCAGTATTTT. It translates to CASTPGQSRTDTQYF.